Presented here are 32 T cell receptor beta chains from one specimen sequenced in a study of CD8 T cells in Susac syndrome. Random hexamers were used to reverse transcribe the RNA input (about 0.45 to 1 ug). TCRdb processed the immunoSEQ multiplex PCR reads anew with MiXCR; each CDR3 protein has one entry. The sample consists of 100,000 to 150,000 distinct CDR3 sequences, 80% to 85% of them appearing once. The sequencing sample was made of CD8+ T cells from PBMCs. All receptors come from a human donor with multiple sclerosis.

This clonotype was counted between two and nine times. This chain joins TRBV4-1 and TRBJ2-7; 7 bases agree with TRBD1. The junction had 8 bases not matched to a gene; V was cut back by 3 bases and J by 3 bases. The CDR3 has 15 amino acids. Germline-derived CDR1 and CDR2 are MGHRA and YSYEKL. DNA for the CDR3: TGCGCCAGCAGCCAGAGGGGACAGCCAGACTACGAGCAGTACTTC. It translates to CASSQRGQPDYEQYF.

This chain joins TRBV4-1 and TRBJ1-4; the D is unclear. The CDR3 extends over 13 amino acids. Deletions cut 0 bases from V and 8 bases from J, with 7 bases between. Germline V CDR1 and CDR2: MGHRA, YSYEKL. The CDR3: CASSQDLEEKLFF. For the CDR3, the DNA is TGCGCCAGCAGCCAAGATCTTGAGGAAAAACTGTTTTTT.

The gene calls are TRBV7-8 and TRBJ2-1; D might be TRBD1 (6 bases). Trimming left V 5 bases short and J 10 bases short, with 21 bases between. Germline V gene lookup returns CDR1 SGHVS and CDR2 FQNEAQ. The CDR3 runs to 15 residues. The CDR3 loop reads CASSIRQADYREQFF. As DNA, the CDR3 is TGTGCCAGCAGCATTCGACAGGCAGACTACAGAGAGCAGTTCTTC.

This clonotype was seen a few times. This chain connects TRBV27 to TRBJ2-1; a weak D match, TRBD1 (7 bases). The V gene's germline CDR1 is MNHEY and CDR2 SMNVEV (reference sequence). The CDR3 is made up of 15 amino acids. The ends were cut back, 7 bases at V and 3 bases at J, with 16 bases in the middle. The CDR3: CASTSGGGGYNEQFF. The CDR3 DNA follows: TGTGCCAGCACCTCAGGGGGAGGAGGCTACAATGAGCAGTTCTTC.

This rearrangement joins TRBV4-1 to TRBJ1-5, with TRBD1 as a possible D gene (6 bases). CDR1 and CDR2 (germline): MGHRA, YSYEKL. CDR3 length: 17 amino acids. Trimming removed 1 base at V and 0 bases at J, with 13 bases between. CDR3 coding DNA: TGCGCCAGCAGCCAAGCTGGGGGGCTGAATAGCAATCAGCCCCAGCATTTT. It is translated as CASSQAGGLNSNQPQHF.

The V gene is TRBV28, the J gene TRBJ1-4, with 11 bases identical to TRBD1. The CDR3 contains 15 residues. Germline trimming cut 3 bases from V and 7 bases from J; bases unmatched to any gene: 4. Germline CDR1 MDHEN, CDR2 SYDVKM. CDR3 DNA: TGTGCCAGCAGTTTCCGCGGGACAGGGGGTGAAAAACTGTTTTTT. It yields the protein CASSFRGTGGEKLFF. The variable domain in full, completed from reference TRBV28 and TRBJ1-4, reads DVKVTQSSRYLVKRTGEKVFLECVQDMDHENMFWYRQDPGLGLRLIYFSYDVKMKEKGDIPEGYSVSREKKERFSLILESASTNQTSMYLCASSFRGTGGEKLFFGSGTQLSVL.

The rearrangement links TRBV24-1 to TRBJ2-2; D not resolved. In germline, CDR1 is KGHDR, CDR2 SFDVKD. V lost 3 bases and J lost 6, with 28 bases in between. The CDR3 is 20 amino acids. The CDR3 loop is CATSDPYHGSEIDLSGELFF. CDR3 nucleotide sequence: TGTGCCACCAGTGATCCCTACCACGGTTCCGAGATCGACTTGTCCGGGGAGCTGTTTTTT.

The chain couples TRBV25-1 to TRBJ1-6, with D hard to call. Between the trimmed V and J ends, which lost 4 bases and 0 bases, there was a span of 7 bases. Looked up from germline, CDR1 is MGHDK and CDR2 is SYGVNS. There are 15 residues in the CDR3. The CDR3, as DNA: TGTGCCAGCAGTGTAAGCGACTCCTATAATTCACCCCTCCACTTT. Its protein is CASSVSDSYNSPLHF.

The CDR3 here is CASSSAGQGLFEQYF. The CDR3 nucleotides are TGTGCCAGCAGCTCTGCGGGACAGGGGCTCTTCGAGCAGTACTTC. This rearrangement joins TRBV12-3 or TRBV12-4 to TRBJ2-7, with 10 bases matching TRBD1. The CDR3 is 15 amino acids. With 6 bases clipped from V and 6 bases from J, the junction kept 11 bases outside the gene matches.

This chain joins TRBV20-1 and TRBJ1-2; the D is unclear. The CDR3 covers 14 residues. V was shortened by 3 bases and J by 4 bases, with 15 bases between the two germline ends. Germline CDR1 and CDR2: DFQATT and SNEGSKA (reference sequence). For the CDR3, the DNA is TGCAGTGCTAGTAGCTTGGGCCAACTCTATGGCTACACCTTC. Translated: CSASSLGQLYGYTF.

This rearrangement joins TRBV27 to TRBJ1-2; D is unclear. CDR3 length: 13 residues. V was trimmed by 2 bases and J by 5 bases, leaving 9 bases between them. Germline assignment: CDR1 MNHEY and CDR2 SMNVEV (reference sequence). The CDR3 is CASSLPSGYGYTF. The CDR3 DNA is TGTGCCAGCAGTTTACCAAGCGGATATGGCTACACCTTC.

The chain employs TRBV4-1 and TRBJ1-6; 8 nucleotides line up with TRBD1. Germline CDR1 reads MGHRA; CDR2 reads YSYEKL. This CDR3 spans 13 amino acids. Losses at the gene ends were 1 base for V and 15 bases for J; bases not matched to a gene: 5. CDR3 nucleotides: TGCGCCAGCAGCCAAGCACAGGGACAGGTCCTCCACTTT. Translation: CASSQAQGQVLHF.

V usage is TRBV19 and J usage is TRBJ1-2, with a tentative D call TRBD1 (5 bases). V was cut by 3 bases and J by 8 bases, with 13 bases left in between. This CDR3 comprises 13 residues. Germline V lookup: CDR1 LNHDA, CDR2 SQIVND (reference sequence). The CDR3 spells CASSMSREGGYTF. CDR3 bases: TGTGCCAGTAGTATGAGCAGGGAGGGCGGCTACACCTTC.

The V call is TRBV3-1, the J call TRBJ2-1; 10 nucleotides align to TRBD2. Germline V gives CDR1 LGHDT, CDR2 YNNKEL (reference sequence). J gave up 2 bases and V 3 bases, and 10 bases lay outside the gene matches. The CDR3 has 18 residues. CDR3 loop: CASSQVGLAGEAYNEQFF. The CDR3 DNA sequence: TGTGCCAGCAGCCAGGTGGGGCTAGCGGGAGAGGCCTACAATGAGCAGTTCTTC.

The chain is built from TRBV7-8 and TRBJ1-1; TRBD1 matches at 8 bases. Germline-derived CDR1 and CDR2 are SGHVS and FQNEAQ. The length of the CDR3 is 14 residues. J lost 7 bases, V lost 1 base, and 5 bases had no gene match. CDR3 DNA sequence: TGTGCCAGCAGCTTAGGAGCAGGGGGCATTGAAGCTTTCTTT. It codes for CASSLGAGGIEAFF.

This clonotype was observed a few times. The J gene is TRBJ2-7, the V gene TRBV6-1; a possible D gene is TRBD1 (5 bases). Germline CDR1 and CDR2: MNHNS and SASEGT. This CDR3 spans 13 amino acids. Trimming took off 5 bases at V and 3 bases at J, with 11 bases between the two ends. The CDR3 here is CASSLGHFYEQYV. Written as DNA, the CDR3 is TGTGCCAGCAGTCTCGGACACTTCTACGAGCAGTACGTC.

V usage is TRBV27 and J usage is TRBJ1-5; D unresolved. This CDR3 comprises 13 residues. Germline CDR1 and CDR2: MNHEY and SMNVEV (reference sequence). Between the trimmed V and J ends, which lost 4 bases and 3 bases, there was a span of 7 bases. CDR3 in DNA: TGTGCCAGCAGTTCGAGTTACAATCAGCCCCAGCATTTT. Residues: CASSSSYNQPQHF.

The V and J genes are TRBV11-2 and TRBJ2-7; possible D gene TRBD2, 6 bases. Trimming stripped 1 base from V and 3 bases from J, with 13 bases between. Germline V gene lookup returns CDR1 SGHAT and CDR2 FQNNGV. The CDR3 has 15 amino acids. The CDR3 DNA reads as TGTGCCAGCAGCTTAGCTGGCGGGGCCGACTACGAGCAGTACTTC. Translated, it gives CASSLAGGADYEQYF.

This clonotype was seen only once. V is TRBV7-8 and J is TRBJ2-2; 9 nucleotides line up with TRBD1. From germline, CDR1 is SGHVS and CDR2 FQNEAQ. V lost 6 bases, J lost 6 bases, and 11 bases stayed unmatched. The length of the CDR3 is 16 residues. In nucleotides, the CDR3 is TGTGCCAGCAGATCGGACAGGGGCCTACTCGCCGGGGAGCTGTTTTTT. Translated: CASRSDRGLLAGELFF.

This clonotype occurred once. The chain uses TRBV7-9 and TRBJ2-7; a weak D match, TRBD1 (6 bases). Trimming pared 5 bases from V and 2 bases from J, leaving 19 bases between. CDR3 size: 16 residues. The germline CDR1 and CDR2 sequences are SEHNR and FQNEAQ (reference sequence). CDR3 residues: CASSPREGEKTYEQYF. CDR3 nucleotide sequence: TGTGCCAGCAGCCCCCGAGAGGGGGAGAAAACCTACGAGCAGTACTTC.

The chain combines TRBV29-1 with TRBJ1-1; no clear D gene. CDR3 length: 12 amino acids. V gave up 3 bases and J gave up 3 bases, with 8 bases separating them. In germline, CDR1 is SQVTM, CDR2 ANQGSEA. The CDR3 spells CSVDDIDTEAFF. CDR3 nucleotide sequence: TGCAGCGTTGACGACATTGACACTGAAGCTTTCTTT.

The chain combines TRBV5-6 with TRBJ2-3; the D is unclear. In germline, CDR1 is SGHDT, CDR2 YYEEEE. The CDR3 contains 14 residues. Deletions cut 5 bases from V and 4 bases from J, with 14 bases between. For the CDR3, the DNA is TGTGCCAGCAGTGACCTCGGTCTATCAGATACGCAGTATTTT. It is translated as CASSDLGLSDTQYF.

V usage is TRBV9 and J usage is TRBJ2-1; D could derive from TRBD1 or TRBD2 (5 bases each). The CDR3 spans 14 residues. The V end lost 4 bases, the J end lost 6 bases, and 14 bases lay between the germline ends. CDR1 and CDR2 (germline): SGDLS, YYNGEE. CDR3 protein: CASSTTTGTNEQFF. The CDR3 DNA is TGTGCCAGCAGCACCACCACCGGGACCAATGAGCAGTTCTTC.

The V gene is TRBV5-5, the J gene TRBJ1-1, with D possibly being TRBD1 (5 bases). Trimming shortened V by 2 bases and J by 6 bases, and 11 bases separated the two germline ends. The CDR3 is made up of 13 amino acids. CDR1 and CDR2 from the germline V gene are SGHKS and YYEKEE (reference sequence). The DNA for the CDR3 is TGTGCCAGCAGCTTCTCCGGGACCCCTGAAGCTTTCTTT. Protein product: CASSFSGTPEAFF.

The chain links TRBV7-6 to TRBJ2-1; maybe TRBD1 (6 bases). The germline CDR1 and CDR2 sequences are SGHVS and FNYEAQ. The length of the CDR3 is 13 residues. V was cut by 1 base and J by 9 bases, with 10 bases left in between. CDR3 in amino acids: CASSLDPDSEQFF. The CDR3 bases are TGTGCCAGCAGCTTAGACCCGGACAGTGAGCAGTTCTTC.

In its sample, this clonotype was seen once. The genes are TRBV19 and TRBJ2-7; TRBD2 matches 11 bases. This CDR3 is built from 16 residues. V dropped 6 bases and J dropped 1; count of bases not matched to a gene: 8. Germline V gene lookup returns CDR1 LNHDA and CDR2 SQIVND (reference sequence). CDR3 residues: CASSPASGGYSYEQYF. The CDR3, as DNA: TGTGCCAGTAGCCCGGCTAGCGGGGGGTATTCCTACGAGCAGTACTTC.

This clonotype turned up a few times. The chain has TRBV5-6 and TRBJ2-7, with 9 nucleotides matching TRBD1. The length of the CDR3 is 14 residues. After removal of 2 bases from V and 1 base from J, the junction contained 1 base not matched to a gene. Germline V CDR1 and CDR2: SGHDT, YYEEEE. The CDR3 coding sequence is TGTGCCAGCAGCTTCGGACAGGGGTCCTACGAGCAGTACTTC. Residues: CASSFGQGSYEQYF.

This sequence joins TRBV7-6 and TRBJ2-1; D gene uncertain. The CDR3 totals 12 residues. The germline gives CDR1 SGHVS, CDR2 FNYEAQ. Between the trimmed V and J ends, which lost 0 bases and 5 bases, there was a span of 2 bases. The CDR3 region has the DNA TGTGCCAGCAGCTTAGCCCACAATGAGCAGTTCTTC. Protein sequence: CASSLAHNEQFF.

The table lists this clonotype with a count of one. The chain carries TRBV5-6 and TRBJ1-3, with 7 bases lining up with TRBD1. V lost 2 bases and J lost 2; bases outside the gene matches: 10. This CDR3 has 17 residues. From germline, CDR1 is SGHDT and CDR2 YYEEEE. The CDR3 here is CASSFRNDRVAGNTIYF. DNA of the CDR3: TGTGCCAGCAGCTTCCGGAACGACAGGGTAGCTGGAAACACCATATATTTT.

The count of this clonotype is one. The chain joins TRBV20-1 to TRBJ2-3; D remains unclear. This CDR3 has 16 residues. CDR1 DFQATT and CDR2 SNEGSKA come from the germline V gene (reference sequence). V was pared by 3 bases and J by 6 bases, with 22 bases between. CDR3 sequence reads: CSASKYSNPWSDTQYF. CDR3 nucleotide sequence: TGCAGTGCTAGTAAATACAGCAACCCATGGTCTGATACGCAGTATTTT.

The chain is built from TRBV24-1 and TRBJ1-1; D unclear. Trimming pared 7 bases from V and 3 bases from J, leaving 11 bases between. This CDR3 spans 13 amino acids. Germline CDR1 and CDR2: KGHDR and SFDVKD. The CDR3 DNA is TGTGCCACCAGCCACCCTGGGGACACTGAAGCTTTCTTT. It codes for CATSHPGDTEAFF.

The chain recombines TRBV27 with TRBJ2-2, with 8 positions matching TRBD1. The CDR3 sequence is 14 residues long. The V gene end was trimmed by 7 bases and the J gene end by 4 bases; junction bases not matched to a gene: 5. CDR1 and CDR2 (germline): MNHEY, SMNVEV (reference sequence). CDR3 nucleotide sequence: TGTGCCAGCACCATGACAGGGGCCACCGGGGAGCTGTTTTTT. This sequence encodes CASTMTGATGELFF.